A single sample gave rise to the 18 T cell receptor beta chains below, sequenced in a study of blood T cell repertoires in COVID-19. Repertoires were generated with immunoSEQ multiplex PCR, while TCRdb's copy carries only in-frame clones and drops some. In the table there are about 140,000 clones, 84% of which are singletons. The sequenced sample was PBMCs or T cells enriched from blood (not recorded which). The receptors here all came from a man in his forties with acute COVID-19.

V and J are TRBV9 and TRBJ2-3, with D perhaps matching TRBD2 (6 bases). Germline V gene lookup returns CDR1 SGDLS and CDR2 YYNGEE. Trimming removed 4 bases from V and 0 bases from J, with 12 bases in between. The CDR3 extends over 15 amino acids. The CDR3 here is CASSSHGTSTDTQYF. CDR3 nucleotides: TGTGCCAGCAGCTCCCACGGGACTAGCACAGATACGCAGTATTTT.

The chain combines TRBV5-6 with TRBJ1-4; D possibly corresponds to TRBD1 (5 bases). The CDR3 is 14 residues long. CDR1 and CDR2 (germline): SGHDT, YYEEEE. The ends were cut back, 4 bases at V and 7 bases at J, with 14 bases in the middle. The CDR3 DNA sequence: TGTGCCAGCAGCCGGGGGTCTCGGGGTGAAAAACTGTTTTTT. Its protein product is CASSRGSRGEKLFF. Combining the CDR3 with reference TRBV5-6 and TRBJ1-4 gives the whole variable domain DAGVTQSPTHLIKTRGQQVTLRCSPKSGHDTVSWYQQALGQGPQFIFQYYEEEERQRGNFPDRFSGHQFPNYSSELNVNALLLGDSALYLCASSRGSRGEKLFFGSGTQLSVL.

This chain uses TRBV19 with TRBJ2-4; D is uncertain. Germline V gene sequence: CDR1 LNHDA, CDR2 SQIVND (reference sequence). This CDR3 comprises 15 residues. The V gene lost 8 bases and the J gene lost 2 bases, with 16 bases spanning the gap. The CDR3 sequence is CASAPGNRPKNIQYF. Here the CDR3 DNA reads TGTGCCAGTGCACCTGGAAACAGACCCAAAAACATTCAGTACTTC.

The V call is TRBV15, the J call TRBJ2-7; TRBD1 matches 11 bases. Germline lookup yields CDR1 LNHNV and CDR2 YYDKDF (reference sequence). CDR3 length equals 14 residues. With V trimmed by 3 bases and J by 4 bases, 2 bases remained unmatched. Here the CDR3 reads CATSRDRGPYEQYF. DNA for the CDR3: TGTGCCACCAGCAGGGACAGGGGGCCGTACGAGCAGTACTTC.

Here the CDR3 reads CASSLGPVYEQYF. For the CDR3, the DNA is TGTGCCAGCTCACTCGGTCCCGTCTACGAGCAGTACTTC. This rearrangement joins TRBV18 to TRBJ2-7; no clear D gene. V lost 4 bases and J lost 3, with 10 bases in between. The germline gives CDR1 KGHSH, CDR2 LQKENI. This CDR3 has 13 amino acids.

The V gene is TRBV7-9, the J gene TRBJ2-3; a weak D match, TRBD2 (5 bases). V lost 0 bases and J lost 0, with 10 bases in between. Germline CDR1 is SEHNR and CDR2 is FQNEAQ (reference sequence). The CDR3 extends over 16 amino acids. For the CDR3, the DNA is TGTGCCAGCAGCTTAGCTCGTTGGACTAGCACAGATACGCAGTATTTT. Translated, it gives CASSLARWTSTDTQYF.

This clone is a singleton in its sample. The chain uses TRBV30 and TRBJ1-5; no reliable D call. Germline V lookup: CDR1 GTSNPN, CDR2 SVGIG (reference sequence). The CDR3 totals 14 residues. Between the trimmed V and J ends, which lost 1 base and 4 bases, there was a span of 11 bases. In DNA form, the CDR3 reads TGTGCCTGGAGTGGCGTGTCCGCTAATCAGCCCCAGCATTTT. It codes for CAWSGVSANQPQHF.

This clone was detected only a few times. The chain carries TRBV19 and TRBJ1-5; possibly TRBD1 for D (6 bases). Germline V gene data show CDR1 as LNHDA and CDR2 as SQIVND (reference sequence). Trimming took 6 bases from V and 3 from J, leaving 15 bases between them. CDR3 length equals 15 residues. In DNA, the CDR3 is TGTGCCAGTAGCTTGGGGGGGCCCCCCAATCAGCCCCAGCATTTT. Translation gives CASSLGGPPNQPQHF.

The CDR3 DNA is TGTGCCAGCAGTTCTAGCCACCCTACATACAATGAGCAGTTCTTC. Translated, it gives CASSSSHPTYNEQFF. The V call is TRBV27, the J call TRBJ2-1; a weak D match, TRBD2 (5 bases). Germline CDR1 and CDR2: MNHEY and SMNVEV (reference sequence). CDR3 size: 15 residues. The ends were cut back, 4 bases at V and 4 bases at J, with 14 bases in the middle.

This chain joins TRBV7-6 and TRBJ2-2, with D possibly matching TRBD2 (5 bases). Trimming pared 0 bases from V and 2 bases from J, leaving 13 bases between. Germline V lookup: CDR1 SGHVS, CDR2 FNYEAQ. This CDR3 contains 17 residues. CDR3 residues: CASSLALPDYNTGELFF. DNA for the CDR3: TGTGCCAGCAGCTTAGCGCTTCCCGACTATAACACCGGGGAGCTGTTTTTT. Using reference TRBV7-6 and TRBJ2-2 for the parts outside the CDR3, the full variable domain is GAGVSQSPRYKVTKRGQDVALRCDPISGHVSLYWYRQALGQGPEFLTYFNYEAQQDKSGLPNDRFSAERPEGSISTLTIQRTEQRDSAMYRCASSLALPDYNTGELFFGEGSRLTVL.

The gene calls are TRBV5-1 and TRBJ2-3; 13 bases align to TRBD2. CDR1 SGHRS and CDR2 YFSETQ come from the germline V gene. The length of the CDR3 is 19 residues. The V segment lost 0 bases and the J segment 2 bases; nucleotides outside the gene matches: 9. The CDR3 loop reads CASSLAPLTSGGITDTQYF. The CDR3 coding sequence is TGCGCCAGCAGCTTGGCGCCACTGACTAGCGGGGGGATCACAGATACGCAGTATTTT.

The chain carries TRBV9 and TRBJ2-1, with 7 positions matching TRBD2. CDR1 and CDR2 (germline): SGDLS, YYNGEE. CDR3 length equals 15 residues. V was pared by 0 bases and J by 6 bases, with 6 bases of the junction left unmatched. The CDR3 DNA is TGTGCCAGCAGCGTAGCCCAGCGGGGTGGCAATGAGCAGTTCTTC. Its translation: CASSVAQRGGNEQFF. Together with reference TRBV9 and TRBJ2-1, the CDR3 gives the full variable domain: DSGVTQTPKHLITATGQRVTLRCSPRSGDLSVYWYQQSLDQGLQFLIQYYNGEERAKGNILERFSAQQFPDLHSELNLSSLELGDSALYFCASSVAQRGGNEQFFGPGTRLTVL.

The chain couples TRBV5-1 to TRBJ2-7, with TRBD1 matching 8 bases. V gave up 0 bases and J gave up 1 base; unmatched junction bases: 3. Per the germline V gene, CDR1 is SGHRS and CDR2 is YFSETQ. This CDR3 is 15 amino acids long. Here the CDR3 DNA reads TGCGCCAGCAGCTTGGGACAGGGGCATTCCTACGAGCAGTACTTC. Its protein is CASSLGQGHSYEQYF.

This clone was counted a few times. The genes are TRBV18 and TRBJ1-5; D gene uncertain. The V end lost 2 bases, the J end lost 1 base, and 6 bases lay between the germline ends. The CDR3 spans 14 residues. Germline lookup yields CDR1 KGHSH and CDR2 LQKENI. CDR3 sequence reads: CASSPTQSNQPQHF. The CDR3, as DNA: TGTGCCAGCTCACCAACGCAGAGCAATCAGCCCCAGCATTTT.

The chain combines TRBV19 with TRBJ1-1; D may be TRBD1 (6 bases). This CDR3 has 15 residues. Trimming took 7 bases from V and 1 from J, leaving 16 bases between them. In germline, CDR1 is LNHDA, CDR2 SQIVND (reference sequence). CDR3 sequence: CASKPGDSSNTEAFF. CDR3 DNA: TGTGCCAGTAAGCCAGGGGATTCATCGAACACTGAAGCTTTCTTT.

The chain employs TRBV9 and TRBJ2-3, with D maybe TRBD2 (6 bases). The CDR3 has 15 residues. V was pared by 3 bases and J by 5 bases, with 16 bases between. The V gene's germline CDR1 is SGDLS and CDR2 YYNGEE. The CDR3 nucleotides are TGTGCCAGCAGCGGGGGACTTCTACTTCAAGATACGCAGTATTTT. This translates into CASSGGLLLQDTQYF.

This clone came up a few times. This chain joins TRBV7-9 and TRBJ2-2, with 7 bases aligning to TRBD2. The V and J ends lost 3 bases and 10 bases, in that order; junction bases with no gene match: 23. The length of the CDR3 is 19 residues. Germline V gene data show CDR1 as SEHNR and CDR2 as FQNEAQ (reference sequence). The CDR3 here is CASSFTPVSGRGRAPELFF. CDR3 nucleotides: TGTGCCAGCAGCTTTACTCCCGTCTCTGGTCGCGGGAGAGCCCCGGAGCTGTTTTTT.

The chain employs TRBV27 and TRBJ2-2; D possibly corresponds to TRBD2 (5 bases). CDR3 size: 13 residues. Trimming took off 5 bases at V and 7 bases at J, with 11 bases between the two ends. The V gene's germline CDR1 is MNHEY and CDR2 SMNVEV (reference sequence). CDR3 sequence reads: CASSKEVGGELFF. CDR3 coding DNA: TGTGCCAGCAGTAAGGAGGTAGGCGGGGAGCTGTTTTTT.